The 25 T cell receptor beta chains in this list originate from one sample, sequenced in a study of post-analysis software for immune sequencing data. The antigens of these receptors remain unknown. Study findings and constraints: Four to six TRBV segments, including TRBV5-6, TRBV5-1 and TRBV20-1, were more frequent in patients than controls.

cDNA libraries of TCR beta carried unique molecular identifiers. Each CDR3 protein is one row after TCRdb ran MiXCR on the PCR reads. The sample shows about 210,000 distinct CDR3 sequences, 29% of them seen only once. Sequences were obtained from blood. These receptors were collected from a girl aged 2-17 years with multiple sclerosis.

The chain recombines TRBV28 with TRBJ1-5; D is uncertain. The V and J ends lost 3 bases and 5 bases respectively, with 8 bases between them. The CDR3 extends over 13 amino acids. The germline V gene has CDR1 MDHEN and CDR2 SYDVKM. The CDR3 loop is CASSLLQHQPQHF. DNA of the CDR3: TGTGCCAGCAGTTTGCTCCAGCATCAGCCCCAGCATTTT.

This rearrangement joins TRBV20-1 to TRBJ1-1, with D possibly TRBD1 on 6 matching bases. Germline V lookup: CDR1 DFQATT, CDR2 SNEGSKA (reference sequence). Trimming took 3 bases from V and 10 from J, leaving 15 bases between them. The CDR3 loop spans 12 amino acids. The CDR3 DNA is TGCAGTGCTAGGGAAAGGGGGGAACGAGCTTTCTTT. Protein: CSARERGERAFF.

V and J are TRBV18 and TRBJ2-5, with 10 nucleotides matching TRBD2. CDR3 length: 13 amino acids. The V gene's germline CDR1 is KGHSH and CDR2 LQKENI. Unmatched junction bases numbered 3, after V lost 6 bases and J lost 5 bases. DNA of the CDR3: TGTGCCAGCTCGCTAGCGGGAGCGGAGACCCAGTACTTC. Translation: CASSLAGAETQYF.

On this clonotype itself: With a much larger clone just one base away, this may be a read error. The rearrangement uses TRBV4-1 and TRBJ1-2; D is unclear. Germline loops: CDR1 MGHRA, CDR2 YSYEKL. The CDR3 contains 14 residues. CDR3 coding DNA: TGCGCCAGCAGCCAAGACACAGAGCACTATGGCTGCACCTTC. Its protein product is CASSQDTEHYGCTF.

This clonotype was found many times. The chain is built from TRBV7-8 and TRBJ2-7, with D unclear. Trimming took off 5 bases at V and 2 bases at J, with 16 bases between the two ends. CDR1 SGHVS and CDR2 FQNEAQ come from the germline V gene. The CDR3 is 15 amino acids. CDR3: CASSGQPHDAYEQYF. The CDR3 bases are TGTGCCAGCAGCGGCCAGCCGCACGACGCCTACGAGCAGTACTTC.

This clonotype was observed at least ten times. This sequence joins TRBV28 and TRBJ2-7, with D unresolved. The CDR3 loop spans 13 amino acids. Germline lookup yields CDR1 MDHEN and CDR2 SYDVKM. V lost 2 bases to trimming and J lost 6 bases, with 11 bases between them. In nucleotides, the CDR3 is TGTGCCAGCAGTTTAGGATTACACGGCGAGCAGTACTTC. Translated: CASSLGLHGEQYF.

This clonotype was seen only a few times. This sequence joins TRBV5-1 and TRBJ2-3; TRBD1 or TRBD2 may be the D gene (5 bases each). The CDR3 has 13 residues. Trimming took off 4 bases at V and 1 base at J, with 7 bases between the two ends. The germline V gene encodes CDR1 SGHRS and CDR2 YFSETQ. CDR3 loop: CASSGGRTDTQYF. CDR3 in DNA: TGCGCCAGCAGCGGGGGACGCACAGATACGCAGTATTTT.

This clonotype was detected a few times. The chain employs TRBV2 and TRBJ2-2, with D perhaps TRBD1 (5 bases). CDR3 length: 15 residues. V was pared by 7 bases and J by 2 bases, with 14 bases between. The germline gives CDR1 SNHLY, CDR2 FYNNEI. The CDR3 bases are TGTGCCAGCACTTTGGGGCAGGTTAACACCGGGGAGCTGTTTTTT. As protein: CASTLGQVNTGELFF.

This sequence joins TRBV20-1 and TRBJ1-1; a weak D match, TRBD1 (6 bases). V dropped 2 bases and J dropped 3 bases, with 19 bases sitting between them. The CDR3 length is 16 residues. Germline V gives CDR1 DFQATT, CDR2 SNEGSKA (reference sequence). The CDR3 region is CSARPWGQSLYTEAFF. CDR3 DNA: TGCAGTGCTAGACCCTGGGGGCAGTCCTTGTACACTGAAGCTTTCTTT.

The CDR3 protein is CSARVRTDTEAFF. DNA of the CDR3: TGCAGTGCTAGAGTTAGGACAGATACTGAAGCTTTCTTT. This rearrangement joins TRBV20-1 to TRBJ1-1, with D possibly TRBD1 on 6 matching bases. V shed 1 base and J shed 5 bases, with 11 bases lying between them. CDR1 is DFQATT and CDR2 is SNEGSKA in the germline V gene (reference sequence). The CDR3 spans 13 residues.

This clonotype was detected ten times or more. The CDR3, as DNA: TGTGCCAGCAGTTACTCGGGCAGTGGCACAGATACGCAGTATTTT. Translating gives CASSYSGSGTDTQYF. V gene TRBV6-5 combines with J gene TRBJ2-3; the D is unclear. The V gene's germline CDR1 is MNHEY and CDR2 SVGAGI. V lost 0 bases, J lost 1 base, and 8 bases lay in between. The CDR3 consists of 15 residues.

Concerning this clonotype itself: This clone may be a read error of a much larger clone one base away. The chain combines TRBV20-1 with TRBJ2-2; D uncertain. This CDR3 is built from 13 residues. CDR1 and CDR2 (germline): DFQATT, SNEGSKA (reference sequence). V lost 8 bases, J lost 3 bases, and 13 bases lay in between. As DNA, the CDR3 is TGCAGTAACCTGCGTACGGACACCGGGGAGCTGTTTTTT. Translating gives CSNLRTDTGELFF.

This clonotype has ten or more counts. The rearrangement uses TRBV5-1 and TRBJ2-7; D may be TRBD1 (6 bases). Germline V gives CDR1 SGHRS, CDR2 YFSETQ. The CDR3 runs to 14 residues. The germline V and J ends were trimmed by 1 base and 4 bases, with 12 bases remaining between them. CDR3: CASSLSRTAYEQYF. CDR3 DNA sequence: TGCGCCAGCAGCTTGTCACGGACAGCTTACGAGCAGTACTTC.

This clonotype occurred a few times. J is TRBJ1-1 and V is TRBV2; D not resolved. The CDR3 consists of 13 residues. V was clipped by 6 bases and J by 1 base, with 9 bases between them. Germline V lookup: CDR1 SNHLY, CDR2 FYNNEI. The DNA of the CDR3 is TGTGCCAGCAGAACTACAGAGAACACTGAAGCTTTCTTT. This translates into CASRTTENTEAFF. The variable domain in full, completed from reference TRBV2 and TRBJ1-1, reads EPEVTQTPSHQVTQMGQEVILRCVPISNHLYFYWYRQILGQKVEFLVSFYNNEISEKSEIFDDQFSVERPDGSNFTLKIRSTKLEDSAMYFCASRTTENTEAFFGQGTRLTVV.

The rearrangement links TRBV5-1 to TRBJ2-7, with 8 bases that match TRBD1. This CDR3 contains 15 residues. Germline assignment: CDR1 SGHRS and CDR2 YFSETQ. Trimming removed 4 bases from V and 2 bases from J; junction bases left unmatched: 8. CDR3 DNA: TGCGCCAGCAGCGCCCACCGGGACAGGACCTACGAGCAGTACTTC. Its translation: CASSAHRDRTYEQYF.

The sample holds a few counts of this clonotype. V usage is TRBV29-1 and J usage is TRBJ2-5, with 7 bases lining up with TRBD1. This CDR3 region has 13 residues. Germline CDR1 is SQVTM and CDR2 is ANQGSEA. The V gene end was trimmed by 5 bases and the J gene end by 11 bases; junction bases not matched to a gene: 14. The DNA for the CDR3 is TGCAGCGTTCGCCCAGGGGGAGTGTACGGGCAGTACTTC. Protein sequence: CSVRPGGVYGQYF.

To note about this clonotype: This may come from a read error, since a much larger clone is one base off. The rearrangement links TRBV7-2 to TRBJ2-5; tentative D call: TRBD2 (5 bases). Trimming shortened V by 5 bases and J by 4 bases, and 8 bases separated the two germline ends. Germline V gene data show CDR1 as SGHTA and CDR2 as FQGNSA. The CDR3 consists of 12 residues. CDR3 sequence reads: CTSSRTGETQYF. CDR3 in DNA: TGTACCAGCAGCCGGACTGGAGAGACCCAGTACTTC.

CDR3 region: CAISESRGRETQYF. CDR3 sequence (DNA): TGTGCCATCAGTGAGTCAAGGGGTCGAGAGACCCAGTACTTC. V gene TRBV10-3 combines with J gene TRBJ2-5, with a tentative D call TRBD1 (5 bases). The germline CDR1 and CDR2 sequences are ENHRY and SYGVKD. V lost 0 bases, J lost 4 bases, and 9 bases lay in between. The CDR3 spans 14 residues.

This clonotype was picked up a small number of times. The chain joins TRBV7-9 to TRBJ1-4; D possibly corresponds to TRBD1 (5 bases). This CDR3 comprises 15 residues. CDR1 and CDR2 (germline): SEHNR, FQNEAQ (reference sequence). V shed 1 base and J shed 7 bases, with 13 bases lying between them. CDR3 coding DNA: TGTGCCAGCAGCTTAGTTTTAGGGGATCGTGAAAAACTGTTTTTT. This translates into CASSLVLGDREKLFF.

This clonotype showed up many times. At one of its ends the junction is not consistent with the germline gene, which may arise from a read error. This chain connects TRBV28 to TRBJ2-2, with D possibly being TRBD2 (7 bases). This CDR3 comprises 13 residues. Germline values: CDR1 MDHEN, CDR2 SYDVKM. Here the CDR3 DNA reads TGTGCCAGCAGCACTAGGGGGAGCGGGGAGCGGTTTTTT. This codes for CASSTRGSGERFF.

About this clonotype itself: One junction end disagrees with the germline gene, perhaps due to a read error. The chain links TRBV5-1 to TRBJ2-3; 8 positions match TRBD2. The CDR3 loop spans 16 amino acids. The germline gives CDR1 SGHRS, CDR2 YFSETQ. The DNA for the CDR3 is TGCGCCAGCACCCCGGGGGGGAGTTCTAGCACAGATGCGCAGTATTTT. This sequence encodes CASTPGGSSSTDAQYF.

The chain has TRBV7-9 and TRBJ2-2; 11 nucleotides match TRBD2. Germline V CDR1 and CDR2: SEHNR, FQNEAQ (reference sequence). CDR3 length equals 16 residues. Trimming removed 1 base from V and 3 bases from J; junction bases left unmatched: 1. CDR3 in DNA: TGTGCCAGCAGCTTAGTGGGACTAGCGGACACCGGGGAGCTGTTTTTT. It translates to CASSLVGLADTGELFF.

This clonotype came up a few times. V and J are TRBV6-1 and TRBJ1-1; D is ambiguous. CDR3 length: 14 amino acids. Trimming left V 5 bases short and J 0 bases short, with 10 bases between. The germline V gene has CDR1 MNHNS and CDR2 SASEGT. The CDR3 region has the DNA TGTGCCAGCAGTCCTGGACGGATGAACACTGAAGCTTTCTTT. Translated, it gives CASSPGRMNTEAFF.

To note about this clonotype: A read error is possible here, since a much larger clone lies one base away. This sequence joins TRBV5-1 and TRBJ2-1, with D perhaps matching TRBD2 (6 bases). Germline CDR1 SGHRS, CDR2 YFSETQ. This CDR3 has 16 residues. The CDR3 protein is CASSLEGAGRLNVQFF. CDR3 bases: TGCGCCAGCAGCTTGGAAGGGGCGGGAAGGCTAAATGTGCAGTTCTTC.

This clonotype has only one observation. Being one base from a much bigger clone, this may be a read error. Because it lacks the conserved phenylalanine or tryptophan at the end, this CDR3 is likely a read error. The rearrangement uses TRBV10-2 and TRBJ2-1, with TRBD2 matching 13 bases. The CDR3 length is 15 residues. V trimming: 2 bases; J trimming: 8 bases; junction bases outside the gene matches: 3. Germline loops: CDR1 WSHSY, CDR2 SAAADI. The CDR3 sequence: CASSERTSGSDEQFL. In nucleotides, the CDR3 is TGCGCCAGCAGTGAGCGGACTAGCGGGAGTGATGAGCAGTTCTTA.